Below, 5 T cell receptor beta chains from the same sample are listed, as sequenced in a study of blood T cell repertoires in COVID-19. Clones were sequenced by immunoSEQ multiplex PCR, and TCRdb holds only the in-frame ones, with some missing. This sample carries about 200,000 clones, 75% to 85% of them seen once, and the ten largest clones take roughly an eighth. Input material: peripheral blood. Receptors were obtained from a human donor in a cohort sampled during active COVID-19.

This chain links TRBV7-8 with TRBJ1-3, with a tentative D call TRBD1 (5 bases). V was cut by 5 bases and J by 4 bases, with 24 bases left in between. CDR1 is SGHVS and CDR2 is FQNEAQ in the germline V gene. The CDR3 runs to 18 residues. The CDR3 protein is CASSPMDPQAILGNTIYF. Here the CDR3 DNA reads TGTGCCAGCAGCCCTATGGATCCACAGGCGATACTCGGAAACACCATATATTTT. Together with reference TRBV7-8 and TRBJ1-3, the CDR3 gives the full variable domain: GAGVSQSPRYKVAKRGQDVALRCDPISGHVSLFWYQQALGQGPEFLTYFQNEAQLDKSGLPSDRFFAERPEGSVSTLKIQRTQQEDSAVYLCASSPMDPQAILGNTIYFGEGSWLTVV.

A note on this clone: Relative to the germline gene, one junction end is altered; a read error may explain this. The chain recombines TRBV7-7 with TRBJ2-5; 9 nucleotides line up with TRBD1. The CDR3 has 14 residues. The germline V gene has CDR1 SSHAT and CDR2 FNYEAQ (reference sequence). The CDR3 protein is CASSSTGTGETQYF. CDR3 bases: TGTGCTAGCAGCTCCACCGGGACAGGGGAGACCCAGTACTTC.

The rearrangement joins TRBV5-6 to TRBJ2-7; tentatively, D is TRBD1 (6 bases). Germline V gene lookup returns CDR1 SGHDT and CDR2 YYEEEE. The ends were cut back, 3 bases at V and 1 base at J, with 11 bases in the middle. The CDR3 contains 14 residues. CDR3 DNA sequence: TGTGCCAGCAGCTGGGACACCGGATCCTACGAGCAGTACTTC. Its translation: CASSWDTGSYEQYF.

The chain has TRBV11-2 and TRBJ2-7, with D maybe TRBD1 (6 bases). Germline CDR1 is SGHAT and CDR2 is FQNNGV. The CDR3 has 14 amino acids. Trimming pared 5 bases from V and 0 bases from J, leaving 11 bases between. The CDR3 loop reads CASSPTQGSYEQYF. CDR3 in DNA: TGTGCCAGCAGCCCCACACAGGGCTCCTACGAGCAGTACTTC.

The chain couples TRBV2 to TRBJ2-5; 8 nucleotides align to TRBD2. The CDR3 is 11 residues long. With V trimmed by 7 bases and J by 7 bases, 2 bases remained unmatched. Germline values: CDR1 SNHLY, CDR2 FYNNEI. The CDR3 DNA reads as TGTGCCAGCAACGGGGGGGCGACCCAGTACTTC. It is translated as CASNGGATQYF. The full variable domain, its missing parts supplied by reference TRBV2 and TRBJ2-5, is EPEVTQTPSHQVTQMGQEVILRCVPISNHLYFYWYRQILGQKVEFLVSFYNNEISEKSEIFDDQFSVERPDGSNFTLKIRSTKLEDSAMYFCASNGGATQYFGPGTRLLVL.